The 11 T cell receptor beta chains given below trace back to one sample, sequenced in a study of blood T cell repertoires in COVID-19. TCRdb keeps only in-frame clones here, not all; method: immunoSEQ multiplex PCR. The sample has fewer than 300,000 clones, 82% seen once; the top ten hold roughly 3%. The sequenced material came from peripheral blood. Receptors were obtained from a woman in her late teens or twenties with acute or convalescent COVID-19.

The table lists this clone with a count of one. This CDR3 reads CASSENRREQFF. For the CDR3, the DNA is TGTGCCAGCAGTGAAAACAGACGGGAGCAGTTCTTC. This chain connects TRBV28 to TRBJ2-1; D unclear. Germline-derived CDR1 and CDR2 are MDHEN and SYDVKM. V lost 5 bases and J 10 bases, leaving 12 bases between the germline ends. The CDR3 has 12 residues.

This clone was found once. CDR3 coding DNA: TGTGCCAGCAATACCGACAGGGGGGAGGCTGAAGCTTTCTTT. Translation gives CASNTDRGEAEAFF. This chain joins TRBV6-6 and TRBJ1-1, with 9 bases aligning to TRBD1. CDR1 MNHNY and CDR2 SVGAGI come from the germline V gene (reference sequence). Unmatched junction bases numbered 9, after V lost 7 bases and J lost 6 bases. The CDR3 sequence is 14 residues long.

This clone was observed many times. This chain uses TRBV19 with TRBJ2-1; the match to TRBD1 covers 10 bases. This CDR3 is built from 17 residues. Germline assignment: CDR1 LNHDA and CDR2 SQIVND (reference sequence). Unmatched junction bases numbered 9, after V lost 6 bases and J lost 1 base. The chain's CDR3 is CASSPALGQGSYNEQFF. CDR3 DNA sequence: TGTGCCAGTAGCCCTGCGTTGGGACAGGGGTCCTACAATGAGCAGTTCTTC.

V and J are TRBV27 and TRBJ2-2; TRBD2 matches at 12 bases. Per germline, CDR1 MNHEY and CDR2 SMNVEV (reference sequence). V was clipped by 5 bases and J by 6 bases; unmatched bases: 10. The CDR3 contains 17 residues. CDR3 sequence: CASSPSSGRASAGELFF. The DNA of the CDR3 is TGTGCCAGCAGTCCGTCTAGCGGGAGGGCCTCGGCCGGGGAGCTGTTTTTT.

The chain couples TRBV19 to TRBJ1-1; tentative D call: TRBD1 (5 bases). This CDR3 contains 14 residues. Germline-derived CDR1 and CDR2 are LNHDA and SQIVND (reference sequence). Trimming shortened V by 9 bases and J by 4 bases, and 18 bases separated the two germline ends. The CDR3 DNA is TGTGCCAGCGTAACGGGGGGATCGAGCACTGAAGCTTTCTTT. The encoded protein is CASVTGGSSTEAFF.

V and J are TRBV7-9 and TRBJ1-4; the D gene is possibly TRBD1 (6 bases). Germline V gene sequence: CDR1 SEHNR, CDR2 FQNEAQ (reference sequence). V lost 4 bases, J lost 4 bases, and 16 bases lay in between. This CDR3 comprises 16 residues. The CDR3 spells CASSSILDRNNEKLFF. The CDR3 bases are TGTGCCAGCAGCTCCATCCTTGACAGGAATAATGAAAAACTGTTTTTT.

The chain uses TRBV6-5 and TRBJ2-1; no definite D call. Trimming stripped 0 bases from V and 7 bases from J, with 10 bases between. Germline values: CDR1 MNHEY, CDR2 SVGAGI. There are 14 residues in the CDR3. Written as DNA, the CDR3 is TGTGCCAGCAGTTACTCGAGTAGGAGTAATGAGCAGTTCTTC. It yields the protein CASSYSSRSNEQFF.

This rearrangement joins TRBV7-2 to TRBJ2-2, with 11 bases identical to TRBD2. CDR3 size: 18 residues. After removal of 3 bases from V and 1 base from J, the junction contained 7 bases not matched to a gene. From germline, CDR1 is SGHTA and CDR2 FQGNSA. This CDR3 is CASSFPTSGSRNTGELFF. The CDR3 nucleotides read TGTGCCAGCAGCTTCCCCACTAGCGGGAGTAGGAACACCGGGGAGCTGTTTTTT.

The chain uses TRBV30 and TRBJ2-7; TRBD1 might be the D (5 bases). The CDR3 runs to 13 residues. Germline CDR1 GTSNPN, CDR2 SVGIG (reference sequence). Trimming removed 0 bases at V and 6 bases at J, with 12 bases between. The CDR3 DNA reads TGTGCCTGGAGTGTAGGGGCAGGGCCCGAGCAGTACTTC. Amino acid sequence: CAWSVGAGPEQYF. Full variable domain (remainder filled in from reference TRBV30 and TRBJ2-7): SQTIHQWPATLVQPVGSPLSLECTVEGTSNPNLYWYRQAAGRGLQLLFYSVGIGQISSEVPQNLSASRPQDRQFILSSKKLLLSDSGFYLCAWSVGAGPEQYFGPGTRLTVT.

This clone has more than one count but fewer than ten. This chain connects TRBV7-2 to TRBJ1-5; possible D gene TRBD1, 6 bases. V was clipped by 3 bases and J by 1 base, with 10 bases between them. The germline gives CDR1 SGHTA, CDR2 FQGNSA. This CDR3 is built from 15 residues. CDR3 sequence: CASSFLGQSNQPQHF. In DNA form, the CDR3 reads TGTGCCAGCAGCTTCCTAGGACAGAGCAATCAGCCCCAGCATTTT. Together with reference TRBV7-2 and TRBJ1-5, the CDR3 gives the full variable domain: GAGVSQSPSNKVTEKGKDVELRCDPISGHTALYWYRQSLGQGLEFLIYFQGNSAPDKSGLPSDRFSAERTGGSVSTLTIQRTQQEDSAVYLCASSFLGQSNQPQHFGDGTRLSIL.

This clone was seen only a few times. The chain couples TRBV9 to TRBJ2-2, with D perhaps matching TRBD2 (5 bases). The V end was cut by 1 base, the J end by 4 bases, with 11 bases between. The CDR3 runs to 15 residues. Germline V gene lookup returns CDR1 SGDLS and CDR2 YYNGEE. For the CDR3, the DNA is TGTGCCAGCAGCGTAACTACTAGTTTCACCGGGGAGCTGTTTTTT. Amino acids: CASSVTTSFTGELFF. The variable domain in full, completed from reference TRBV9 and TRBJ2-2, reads DSGVTQTPKHLITATGQRVTLRCSPRSGDLSVYWYQQSLDQGLQFLIQYYNGEERAKGNILERFSAQQFPDLHSELNLSSLELGDSALYFCASSVTTSFTGELFFGEGSRLTVL.